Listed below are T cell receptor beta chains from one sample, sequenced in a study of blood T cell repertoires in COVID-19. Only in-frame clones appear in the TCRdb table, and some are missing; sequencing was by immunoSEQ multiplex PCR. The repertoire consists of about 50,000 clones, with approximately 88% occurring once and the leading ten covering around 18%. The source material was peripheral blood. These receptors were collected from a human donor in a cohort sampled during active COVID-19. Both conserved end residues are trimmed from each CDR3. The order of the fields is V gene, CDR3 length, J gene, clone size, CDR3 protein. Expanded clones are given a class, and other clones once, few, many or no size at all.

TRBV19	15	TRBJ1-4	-	ASFASWQTGGNEKLF
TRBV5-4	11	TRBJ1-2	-	ASSLERNYGYT
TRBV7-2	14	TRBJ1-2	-	ASSGQVVQLSYGYT
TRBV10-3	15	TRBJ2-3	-	AISASGGAFGTDTQY
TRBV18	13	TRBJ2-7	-	ASSPGTGESYEQY
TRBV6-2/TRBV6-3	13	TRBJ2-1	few	ASSFMRGAYNEQF
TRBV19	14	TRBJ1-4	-	ASTSRTGTASEKLF
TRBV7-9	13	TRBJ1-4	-	ASSALVGTNEKLF
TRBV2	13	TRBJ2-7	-	ASSLSGTGGVEQY
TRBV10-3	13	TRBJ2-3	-	AISGTSGGGDTQY
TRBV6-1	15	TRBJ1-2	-	ASSERGGRGSRYGYT
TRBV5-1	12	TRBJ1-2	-	ASRSGQGLYGYT
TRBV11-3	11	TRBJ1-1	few	ASSDGARTEAF
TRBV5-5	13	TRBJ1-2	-	ASSSQTEVIYGYT
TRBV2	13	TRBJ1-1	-	ASRITGTGDTEAF
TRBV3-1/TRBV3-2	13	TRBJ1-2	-	ASRQSPETAYGYT
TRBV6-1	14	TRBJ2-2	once	ASSASGGTNTGELF
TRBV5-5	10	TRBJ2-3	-	ASSPYTDTQY
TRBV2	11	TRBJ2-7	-	ASRPGLVGEQY
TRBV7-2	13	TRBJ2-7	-	ASSLPGLPSYEQY
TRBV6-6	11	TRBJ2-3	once	ASSQPGTDTQY
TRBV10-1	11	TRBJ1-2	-	ATTGLANYGYT
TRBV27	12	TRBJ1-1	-	ASSRAGLDTEAF
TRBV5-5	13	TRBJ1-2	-	ASSLVTGGGYGYT
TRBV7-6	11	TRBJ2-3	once	ASSLDGGDTQY
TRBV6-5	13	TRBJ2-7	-	ASKYLGQGSHEQY
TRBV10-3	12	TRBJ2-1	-	ATYRGEAYNEQF
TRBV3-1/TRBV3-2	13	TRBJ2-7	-	ASSQGVWTGVEQY
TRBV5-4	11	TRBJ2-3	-	ASSPRVTHTQY
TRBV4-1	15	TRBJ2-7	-	ASSSRTSGGRSYEQY
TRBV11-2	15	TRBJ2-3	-	ASSLGASGGYTDTQY
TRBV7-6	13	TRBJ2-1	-	ASSFNLAGGREQF
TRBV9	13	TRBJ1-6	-	ASSDHRQGNSPLH
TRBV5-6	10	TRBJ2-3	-	ASSLAGRAQY
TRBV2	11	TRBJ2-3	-	ASKSGGGDTQY
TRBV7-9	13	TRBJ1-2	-	ASSLDRGFNYGYT
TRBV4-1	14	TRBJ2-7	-	ASSQGAGTSLPEQY
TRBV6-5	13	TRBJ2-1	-	ASRPGTSGHNEQF
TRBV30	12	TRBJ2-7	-	AWSETSAVYEQY
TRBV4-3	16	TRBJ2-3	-	ASSQGLSSGKTTDTQY
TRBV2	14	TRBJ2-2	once	ASSLRTGYGGGELF
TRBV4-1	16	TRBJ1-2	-	ASSHALDSQGFFYGYT
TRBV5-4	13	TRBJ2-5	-	ASSPSTWLAGTQY
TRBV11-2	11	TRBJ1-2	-	ASSLGGNYGYT
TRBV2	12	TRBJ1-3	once	ASSVAGPGNTIY
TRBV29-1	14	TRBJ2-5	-	SVVLLGGGLGETQY
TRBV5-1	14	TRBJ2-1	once	ASSFGAGALYNEQF
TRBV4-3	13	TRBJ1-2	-	ASSQDSRQDYGYT
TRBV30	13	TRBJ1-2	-	AWANIGTNPYGYT
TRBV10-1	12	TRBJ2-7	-	ASSDDRGAYEQY
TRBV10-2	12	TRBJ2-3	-	ASSAYLTRDTQY
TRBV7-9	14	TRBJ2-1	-	ASNSRQGTFYNEQF
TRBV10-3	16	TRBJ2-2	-	AISESTSGGLNTGELF
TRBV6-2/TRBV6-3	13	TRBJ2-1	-	ASSYGLAVDNEQF
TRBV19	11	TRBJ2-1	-	ASDPGQYNEQF
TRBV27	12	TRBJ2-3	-	ASSFQSDADTQY
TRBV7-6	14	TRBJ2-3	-	ASSSTSGGNTDTQY
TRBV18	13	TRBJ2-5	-	ASSPIFGGEETQY
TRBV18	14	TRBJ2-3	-	ASSGDVASFTDTQY